The entry that follows covers one TCR beta chain sequence. Seattle-derived patients entered the study during active infection and were followed longitudinally. This sample was taken from a study of blood T cell repertoires in COVID-19. Overall study context: The United States, Italy and Spain supplied acute and convalescent COVID-19 samples. Nucleic acid was either cDNA or gDNA, and it came from T cells, B-cell-depleted T cells, or PBMCs.

This CDR3 comprises 13 residues. Trimming removed 6 bases at V and 6 bases at J, with 12 bases between. Germline V gene data show CDR1 as MNHEY and CDR2 as SVGAGI. Per the study methods: Quantification of nucleated cells was approximated via reference gene primer amplification. Assay: immunoSEQ multiplex PCR; the TCRdb copy retains only in-frame clones and omits some. D and trimming come from the DNA, and the V and J calls and clone size come from that table. Of 140,000 to 150,000 clones listed, approximately 92% are singletons. The chain uses TRBV6-5 and TRBJ2-1; weak D call: TRBD1 (5 bases). Sequencing used peripheral blood. The sequence was collected from a man aged 18 to 30 with COVID-19, enrolled during active disease. This CDR3 is CASSETVSNEQFF. CDR3 in DNA: TGTGCCAGCAGCGAGACAGTCAGCAATGAGCAGTTCTTC.